This T cell receptor beta chain was sequenced for a study of technical replicates of blood from a handful of donors. Method: immunoSEQ multiplex PCR; TCRdb's copy keeps in-frame clones and lacks some. The data show 59,000 or so clones, just under 95% seen once. This CDR3 comprises 15 residues. Trimming cost V 2 bases and J 2 bases, with 9 bases left between them. The germline V gene encodes CDR1 MNHNY and CDR2 SVGAGI (reference sequence). Sequencing used PBMCs. The gene calls are TRBV6-6 and TRBJ2-2; tentative D call: TRBD1 (5 bases). This receptor was identified in a human donor in good health. Some clones in this sample may be carry-over from other donors' samples. DNA of the CDR3: TGTGCCAGCAGTTACCTGCAGGGTAACACCGGGGAGCTGTTTTTT. This codes for CASSYLQGNTGELFF.